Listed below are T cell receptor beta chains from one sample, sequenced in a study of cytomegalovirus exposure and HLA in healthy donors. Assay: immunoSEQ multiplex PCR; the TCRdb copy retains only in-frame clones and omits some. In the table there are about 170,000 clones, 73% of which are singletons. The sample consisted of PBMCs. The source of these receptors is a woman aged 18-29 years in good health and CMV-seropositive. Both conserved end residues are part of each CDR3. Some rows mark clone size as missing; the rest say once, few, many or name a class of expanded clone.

CASSLDRGTDTQYF 14 - TRBJ2-3 TRBV7-6
CASSQSGQGDSPLHF 15 - TRBJ1-6 TRBV7-9
CASSSAVRQLSEKLFF 16 - TRBJ1-4 TRBV18
CASSQDSAPAGDSDTQYF 18 - TRBJ2-3 TRBV4-3
CASSPTGDLSNQPQHF 16 - TRBJ1-5 TRBV5-1
CASSRGQGASGYTF 14 - TRBJ1-2 TRBV5-1
CASSSGQRGYTF 12 - TRBJ1-2 TRBV6-5
CASSQKTGTVNSPLHF 16 once TRBJ1-6 TRBV4-1
CSVEQGNTEAFF 12 few TRBJ1-1 TRBV29-1
CASRRTPNTGELFF 14 - TRBJ2-2 TRBV28
CAISESQGTGLGEANYGYTF 20 few TRBJ1-2 TRBV10-3
CASSPTYAGEKLFF 14 - TRBJ1-4 TRBV19
CASSPAGGRGEQFF 14 - TRBJ2-1 TRBV19
CASSQDTEIYEQYF 14 - TRBJ2-7 TRBV4-3
CASSRDSSSLADGYTF 16 - TRBJ1-2 TRBV5-1
CASSVGISSTNEKLFF 16 - TRBJ1-4 TRBV9
CSGRDRGPRSYNSPLHF 17 - TRBJ1-6 TRBV29-1
CASSFGTEYEQYF 13 - TRBJ2-7 TRBV7-2
CASVQEGASGNTIYF 15 once TRBJ1-3 TRBV6-5
CSVEGFQRISYNEQFF 16 - TRBJ2-1 TRBV29-1
CASSPTRYSTDTQYF 15 - TRBJ2-3 TRBV7-2
CASSPLTGGMNTEAFF 16 few TRBJ1-1 TRBV18
CASSQDPAGYQETQYF 16 - TRBJ2-5 TRBV4-1
CASSHRDIYGSYNSPLHF 18 - TRBJ1-6 TRBV4-1
CASSALVSGDNEQYF 15 once - TRBV4-3
CASSKGAQGGSYNEQFF 17 - TRBJ2-1 TRBV7-9
CASSKRWGTAHYEQYF 16 - TRBJ2-7 TRBV5-6
CASSQDRRGIRNGYTF 16 - TRBJ1-2 TRBV14
CASSLGAGGDYNEQFF 16 - TRBJ2-1 TRBV7-9
CASTLASSTDTQYF 14 - TRBJ2-3 TRBV6-1
CASSATGYEQYF 12 - TRBJ2-7 TRBV6-5
CASRRGGLVNTQYF 14 - TRBJ2-3 TRBV6-5
CASSWTGGSNEQFF 14 - TRBJ2-1 TRBV7-2
CASVRQQGNYGYTF 14 - TRBJ1-2 TRBV28
CASSVTAGYEQYF 13 - - TRBV9
CASSLGLAGITDTQYF 16 - TRBJ2-3 TRBV5-4
CASSLGLGQPYEQYF 15 - - TRBV7-3